This T cell receptor beta chain was observed in a study of CD4+ T cells in melanoma. The repertoire was sequenced with immunoSEQ multiplex PCR; TCRdb's copy has only in-frame clones and lacks some. The data contain about 13,000 clones, over 65% of them seen just once; the ten biggest clones take up around 16%. Germline-derived CDR1 and CDR2 are SGHDT and YYEEEE. The CDR3 covers 16 residues. With 3 bases clipped from V and 6 bases from J, the junction kept 3 bases outside the gene matches. What was sequenced was cells from a culture (not recorded whether cultured in vitro). This clonotype was obtained from a human donor with melanoma. The chain carries TRBV5-6 and TRBJ2-1; 16 bases align to TRBD2. Written as DNA, the CDR3 is TGTGCCAGCAGCTGGGGACTAGCGGGGGGGTCCAATGAGCAGTTCTTC. Its protein is CASSWGLAGGSNEQFF.